This T cell receptor (beta chain) was recorded in a study of T cell repertoires and HLA-DP antigens. Clones were sequenced by immunoSEQ multiplex PCR, and TCRdb holds only the in-frame ones, with some missing. The sample shows about 73,000 clones, around 80% of them seen only once. In the case of this clone: Its target is not known.

Germline V CDR1 and CDR2: SNHLY, FYNNEI. Trimming removed 4 bases from V and 6 bases from J, with 7 bases in between. The CDR3 covers 12 residues. V gene TRBV2 combines with J gene TRBJ2-4, with D perhaps TRBD2 (6 bases). The sample taken for sequencing was CD4+ T cells from PBMCs. The receptor comes from a man aged 60-69 years in good health and CMV-seronegative. CDR3 nucleotide sequence: TGTGCCAGCAGTGGGCGGGGAAACATTCAGTACTTC. Translated: CASSGRGNIQYF.